In its sample, the clone carrying this T cell receptor (beta chain) was seen a few times. Its antigen remains unknown. The data were obtained in a study of beta chain features in type 1 diabetes. Study summary: Cell yields, gender and age were similar in healthy donors and patients.

General study findings and limits: Moderate yet significant TCRB CDR3 shortening was seen in Type 1 diabetes patients in all four CD4+ subsets. Compared to healthy donors, patients appeared to have naive, central memory and Treg TCRB repertoires that were more alike. Any HLA-type effect on TCRB rearrangement remained unresolved here.

As every portion of the isolated RNA was reverse transcribed, the sequencing read expressed TCRB transcripts. Some clones are missing from TCRdb's copy, which holds only in-frame ones; the method was immunoSEQ multiplex PCR. The table lists around 250,000 clones, about a fifth of them singletons. Germline CDR1 and CDR2: SGHDT and YYEEEE. This CDR3 is 15 amino acids long. V lost 3 bases, J lost 1 base, and 3 bases stayed unmatched. CD45RO/CCR7/CD25/CD127/CD95/CD27 staining was used to isolate CD4+ naive, central memory, regulatory and stem cell-like memory cells by sorting. This rearrangement joins TRBV5-6 to TRBJ2-7; 11 bases line up with TRBD2. Input material: naive CD4+ T cells from blood. This TCR derives from a woman aged 35 to 49 with type 1 diabetes. CDR3 sequence: CASSWGTSGSYEQYF. CDR3 nucleotides: TGTGCCAGCAGCTGGGGGACTAGCGGTTCCTACGAGCAGTACTTC.